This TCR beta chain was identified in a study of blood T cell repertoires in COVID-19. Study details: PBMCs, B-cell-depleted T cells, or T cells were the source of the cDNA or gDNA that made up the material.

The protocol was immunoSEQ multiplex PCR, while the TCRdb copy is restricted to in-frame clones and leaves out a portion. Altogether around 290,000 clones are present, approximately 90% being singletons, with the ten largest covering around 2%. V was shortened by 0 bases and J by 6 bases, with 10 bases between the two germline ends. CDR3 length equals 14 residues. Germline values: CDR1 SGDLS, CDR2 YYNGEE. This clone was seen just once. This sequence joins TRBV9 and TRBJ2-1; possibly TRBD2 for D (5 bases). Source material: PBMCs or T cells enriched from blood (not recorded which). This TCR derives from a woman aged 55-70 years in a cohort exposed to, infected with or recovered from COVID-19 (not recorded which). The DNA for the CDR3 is TGTGCCAGCAGCGTAGCCGGGAACTTCAATGAGCAGTTCTTC. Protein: CASSVAGNFNEQFF.